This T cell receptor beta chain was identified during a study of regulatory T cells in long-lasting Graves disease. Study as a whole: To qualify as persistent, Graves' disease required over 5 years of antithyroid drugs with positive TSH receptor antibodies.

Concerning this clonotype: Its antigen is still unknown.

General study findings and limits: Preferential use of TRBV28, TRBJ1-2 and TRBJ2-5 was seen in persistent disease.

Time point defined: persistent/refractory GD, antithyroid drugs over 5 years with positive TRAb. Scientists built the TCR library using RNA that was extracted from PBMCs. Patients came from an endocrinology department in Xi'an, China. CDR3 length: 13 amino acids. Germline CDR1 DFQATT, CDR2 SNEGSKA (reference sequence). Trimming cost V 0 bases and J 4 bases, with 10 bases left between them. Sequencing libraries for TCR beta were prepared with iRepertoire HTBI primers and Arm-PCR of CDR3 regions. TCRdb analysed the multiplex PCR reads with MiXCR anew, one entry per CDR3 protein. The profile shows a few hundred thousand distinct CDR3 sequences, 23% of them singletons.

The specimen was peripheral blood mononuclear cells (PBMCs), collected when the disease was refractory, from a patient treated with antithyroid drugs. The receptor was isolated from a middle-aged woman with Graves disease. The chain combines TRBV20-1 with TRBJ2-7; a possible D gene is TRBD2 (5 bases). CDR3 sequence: CSARDEAEYEQYF. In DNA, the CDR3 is TGCAGTGCTAGAGATGAAGCGGAGTACGAGCAGTACTTC.